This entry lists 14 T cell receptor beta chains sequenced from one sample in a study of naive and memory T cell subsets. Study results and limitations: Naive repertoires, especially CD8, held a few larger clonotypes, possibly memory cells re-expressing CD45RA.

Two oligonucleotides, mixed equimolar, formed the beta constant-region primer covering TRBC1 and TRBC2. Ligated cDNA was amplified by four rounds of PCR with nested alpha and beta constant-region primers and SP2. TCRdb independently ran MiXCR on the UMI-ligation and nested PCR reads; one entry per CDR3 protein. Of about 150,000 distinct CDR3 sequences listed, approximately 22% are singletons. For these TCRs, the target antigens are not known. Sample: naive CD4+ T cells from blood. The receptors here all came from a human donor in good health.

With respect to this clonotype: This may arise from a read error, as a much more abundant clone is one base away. CDR3 nucleotides: TGCAGTGCTAGTAATGGAATGGATGAGCAGTTCTTC. Amino acid sequence: CSASNGMDEQFF. V is TRBV20-1 and J is TRBJ2-1; D remains unclear. Deletions cut 3 bases from V and 8 bases from J, with 11 bases between. The CDR3 is made up of 12 amino acids. From germline, CDR1 is DFQATT and CDR2 SNEGSKA (reference sequence).

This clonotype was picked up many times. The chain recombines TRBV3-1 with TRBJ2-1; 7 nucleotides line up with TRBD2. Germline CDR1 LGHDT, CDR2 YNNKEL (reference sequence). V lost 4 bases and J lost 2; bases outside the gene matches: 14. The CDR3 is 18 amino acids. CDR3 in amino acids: CASSPGGSRLAPYNEQFF. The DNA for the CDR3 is TGTGCCAGCAGCCCAGGAGGCTCCCGACTAGCCCCCTACAATGAGCAGTTCTTC.

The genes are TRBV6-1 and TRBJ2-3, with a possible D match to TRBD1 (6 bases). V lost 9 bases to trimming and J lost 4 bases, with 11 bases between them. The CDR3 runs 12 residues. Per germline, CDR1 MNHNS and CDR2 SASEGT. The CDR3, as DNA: TGTGCCAGTGAACAGGGACCAGATACGCAGTATTTT. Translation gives CASEQGPDTQYF.

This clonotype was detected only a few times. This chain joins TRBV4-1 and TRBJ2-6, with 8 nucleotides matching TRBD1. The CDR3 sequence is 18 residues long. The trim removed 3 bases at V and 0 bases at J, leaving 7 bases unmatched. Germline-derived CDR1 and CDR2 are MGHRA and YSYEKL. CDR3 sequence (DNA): TGCGCCAGCAGCCACCCGGGACAGGAGTTCTCTGGGGCCAACGTCCTGACTTTC. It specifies CASSHPGQEFSGANVLTF.

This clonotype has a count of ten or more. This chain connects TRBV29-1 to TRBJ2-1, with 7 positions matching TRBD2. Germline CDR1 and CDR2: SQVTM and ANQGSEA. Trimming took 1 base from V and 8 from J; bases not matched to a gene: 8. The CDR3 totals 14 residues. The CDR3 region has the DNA TGCAGCGTTGAAGCTAGCGGTCTCGTCGATGAGCAGTTCTTC. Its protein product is CSVEASGLVDEQFF.

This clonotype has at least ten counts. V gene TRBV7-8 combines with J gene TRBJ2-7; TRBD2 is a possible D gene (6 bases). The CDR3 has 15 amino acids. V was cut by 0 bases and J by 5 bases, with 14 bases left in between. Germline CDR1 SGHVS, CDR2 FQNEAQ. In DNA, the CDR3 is TGTGCCAGCAGCTTAGCGCATGCCGGGACTGACGAGCAGTACTTC. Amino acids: CASSLAHAGTDEQYF.

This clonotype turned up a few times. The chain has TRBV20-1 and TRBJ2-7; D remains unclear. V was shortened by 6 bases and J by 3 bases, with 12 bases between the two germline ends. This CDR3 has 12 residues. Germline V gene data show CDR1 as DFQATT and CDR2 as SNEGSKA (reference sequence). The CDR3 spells CSARTSVYEQYF. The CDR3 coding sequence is TGCAGTGCCCGGACGTCAGTCTACGAGCAGTACTTC.

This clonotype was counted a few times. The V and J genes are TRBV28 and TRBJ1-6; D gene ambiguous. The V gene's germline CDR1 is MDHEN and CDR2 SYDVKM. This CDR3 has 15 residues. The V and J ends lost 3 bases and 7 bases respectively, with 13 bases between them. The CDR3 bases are TGTGCCAGCAGTTTTCCCAGGAGTCGAAATTCACCCCTCCACTTT. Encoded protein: CASSFPRSRNSPLHF.

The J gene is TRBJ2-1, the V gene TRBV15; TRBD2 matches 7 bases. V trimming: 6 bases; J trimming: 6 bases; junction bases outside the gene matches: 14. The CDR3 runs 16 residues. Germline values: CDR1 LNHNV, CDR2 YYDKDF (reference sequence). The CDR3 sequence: CATSPLGGRDGNEQFF. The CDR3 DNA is TGTGCCACCAGTCCTCTTGGAGGGAGGGACGGCAATGAGCAGTTCTTC.

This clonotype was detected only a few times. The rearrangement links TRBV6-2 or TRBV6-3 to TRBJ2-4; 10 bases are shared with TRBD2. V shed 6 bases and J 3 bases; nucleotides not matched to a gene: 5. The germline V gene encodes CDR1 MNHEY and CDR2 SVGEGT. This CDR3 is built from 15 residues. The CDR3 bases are TGTGCCAGCAGGGCTGGACTAGCGGACAAAAACATTCAGTACTTC. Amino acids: CASRAGLADKNIQYF.

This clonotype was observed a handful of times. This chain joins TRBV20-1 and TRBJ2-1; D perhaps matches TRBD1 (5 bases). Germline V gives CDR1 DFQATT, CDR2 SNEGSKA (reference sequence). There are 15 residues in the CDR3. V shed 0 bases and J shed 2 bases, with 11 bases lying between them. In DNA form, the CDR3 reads TGCAGTGCTAGAGATTATCAGGGCGCCTACAATGAGCAGTTCTTC. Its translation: CSARDYQGAYNEQFF.

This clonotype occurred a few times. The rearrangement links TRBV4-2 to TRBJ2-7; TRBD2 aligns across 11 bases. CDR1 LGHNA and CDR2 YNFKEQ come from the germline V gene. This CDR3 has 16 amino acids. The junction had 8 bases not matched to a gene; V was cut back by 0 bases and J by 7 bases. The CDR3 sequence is CASSQEGTSGSKEQYF. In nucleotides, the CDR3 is TGTGCCAGCAGCCAAGAGGGCACTAGCGGGAGTAAAGAGCAGTACTTC.

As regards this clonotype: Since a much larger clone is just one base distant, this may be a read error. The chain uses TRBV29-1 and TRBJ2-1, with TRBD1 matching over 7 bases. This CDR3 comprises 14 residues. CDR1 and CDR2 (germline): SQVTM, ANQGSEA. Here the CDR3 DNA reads TGCATCGTTGGCCTAAGACAGGGATACAATGAGCAGTTCTTC. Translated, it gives CIVGLRQGYNEQFF.

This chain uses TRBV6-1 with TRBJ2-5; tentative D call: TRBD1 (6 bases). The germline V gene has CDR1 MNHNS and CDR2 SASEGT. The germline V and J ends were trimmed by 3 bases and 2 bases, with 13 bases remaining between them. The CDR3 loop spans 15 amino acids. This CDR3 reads CASSENRGQQETQYF. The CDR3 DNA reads TGTGCCAGCAGTGAGAATAGAGGACAGCAAGAGACCCAGTACTTC.